A selection of T cell receptor beta chains follows, all from one sample in a study of T cells in Graves' hyperthyroidism and ophthalmopathy. TCRdb analysed the multiplex PCR reads with MiXCR anew, one entry per CDR3 protein. The data show approximately 500,000 distinct CDR3 sequences, 40% to 55% seen once. Specimen: peripheral blood or thyroid tissue (not recorded which). The source of these receptors is a woman aged 18 to 35 with Graves' hyperthyroidism. CDR3s include the opening cysteine and the closing phenylalanine or tryptophan. A D gene is named only where the DNA matches it firmly. The size entry is marked missing in some rows and otherwise reads once, few, many or a size class.

size: -; V: TRBV29-1; D: -; J: TRBJ1-2; length: 13; DNA: TGCAGCTTGGTATGGGGGCAGGTCCTAGGCTACACCTTC; CDR3: CSLVWGQVLGYTF
size: few; V: TRBV13; D: -; J: TRBJ2-7; length: 15; DNA: TGTGCCATCCCGGAATTAGCGGAGAACACCGGGGAGCAGTACTTC; CDR3: CAIPELAENTGEQYF
size: many; V: TRBV4-3; D: -; J: TRBJ2-7; length: 14; DNA: TGCGCCAGCAGCCAAGGGGACGGGACCTACGAGCAGTACTTC; CDR3: CASSQGDGTYEQYF
size: many; V: TRBV12-3/TRBV12-4; D: -; J: TRBJ1-2; length: 15; DNA: TGTGCCAGCAGTCCCTACTGGGGGGAAGGCTATGGCTACACCTTC; CDR3: CASSPYWGEGYGYTF
size: few; V: TRBV18; D: -; J: TRBJ1-1; length: 14; DNA: TGTGCCAGCTCACCACCAGGTCCGAACACTGAAGCTTTCTTT; CDR3: CASSPPGPNTEAFF
size: -; V: TRBV29-1; D: TRBD1; J: TRBJ1-6; length: 13; DNA: TGCAGCTCAGAGCAGGACAGGGATTCACCCCTCCACTTT; CDR3: CSSEQDRDSPLHF
size: -; V: TRBV6-4; D: -; J: TRBJ1-2; length: 11; DNA: TGTGCCAGCACGGGGGGTATGGGCTACACCTTC; CDR3: CASTGGMGYTF
size: -; V: TRBV11-2; D: -; J: TRBJ2-3; length: 16; DNA: TGTGCCAGCAGCCATGGCGAAGTCTTAGCCACAGATACGCAGTATTTT; CDR3: CASSHGEVLATDTQYF
size: many; V: TRBV25-1; D: TRBD1; J: TRBJ1-2; length: 15; DNA: TGTGCCAGCAGTGCTACCGGGACAGGGAATTATGGCTACACCTTC; CDR3: CASSATGTGNYGYTF
size: -; V: TRBV29-1; D: -; J: TRBJ1-2; length: 13; DNA: TGCAGCGTTGAAGATCGGGGCCTCTATGGCTACACCTTC; CDR3: CSVEDRGLYGYTF
size: -; V: TRBV10-3; D: -; J: TRBJ2-5; length: 12; DNA: TGTGCCATCAGCCAGGGTCGGGAGACCCAGTACTTC; CDR3: CAISQGRETQYF
size: many; V: TRBV7-9; D: -; J: TRBJ1-2; length: 12; DNA: TGTGCCAGCAGCTTCATGCTTTCTGGGTACACCTTC; CDR3: CASSFMLSGYTF
size: -; V: TRBV9; D: TRBD1; J: TRBJ1-4; length: 15; DNA: TGTGCCAGCAGCGACAGGGGGGGTTCTAATGAAAAACTGTTTTTT; CDR3: CASSDRGGSNEKLFF
size: -; V: TRBV7-9; D: TRBD1; J: TRBJ2-1; length: 16; DNA: TGTGCCAGCAGCGCCGCGACAGGGCCCAAGTACATTGAGCAGTTCTTC; CDR3: CASSAATGPKYIEQFF
size: many; V: TRBV7-9; D: TRBD1; J: TRBJ1-2; length: 15; DNA: TGTGCCAGCAGCAGAACAGGGGGGGATAACTATGGCTACACCTTC; CDR3: CASSRTGGDNYGYTF
size: many; V: TRBV5-1; D: TRBD1; J: TRBJ1-2; length: 14; DNA: TGCGCCAGCAGCTTAGACAGGGTGTACTATGGCTACACCTTC; CDR3: CASSLDRVYYGYTF
size: many; V: TRBV7-9; D: -; J: TRBJ1-5; length: 13; DNA: TGTGCCAGCAGCGTGGAGGCCCCACAGCCCCAGCATTTT; CDR3: CASSVEAPQPQHF
size: many; V: TRBV12-3/TRBV12-4; D: -; J: TRBJ1-2; length: 15; DNA: TGTGCCAGCAGATACTCGGGGCGGACTAACTATGGCTACACCTTC; CDR3: CASRYSGRTNYGYTF
size: -; V: TRBV29-1; D: -; J: TRBJ1-2; length: 10; DNA: TGCAGCTTGGATGAATATGGCTACACCTTC; CDR3: CSLDEYGYTF
size: many; V: TRBV7-9; D: -; J: TRBJ2-6; length: 13; DNA: TGTGCCAGCAGCTTAAGCCCGGGCAACGTCCTGACTTTC; CDR3: CASSLSPGNVLTF
size: -; V: TRBV7-6; D: -; J: TRBJ2-5; length: 15; DNA: TGTGCCAGCAGCTTAGGCGGGACGGGACAAGAGACCCAGTACTTC; CDR3: CASSLGGTGQETQYF
size: -; V: TRBV7-6; D: -; J: TRBJ1-1; length: 14; DNA: TGTGCCAGCAGCCCTGATGGGGGCTTTTTTGGGGCTTTCTTT; CDR3: CASSPDGGFFGAFF
size: -; V: TRBV12-5; D: TRBD1; J: TRBJ2-1; length: 12; DNA: TGTGCTAGTGGCTGGACAGGGGGTGAGCAGTTCTTC; CDR3: CASGWTGGEQFF
size: -; V: TRBV20-1; D: TRBD1; J: TRBJ1-1; length: 13; DNA: TGCAGTGCGGCGAATTACAGGGGGTCTGAAGCTTTCTTT; CDR3: CSAANYRGSEAFF
size: -; V: TRBV12-3/TRBV12-4; D: TRBD2; J: TRBJ2-7; length: 14; DNA: TGTGCCAGCAGTTCTAGCGGGAGGGTGGACGAGCAGTACTTC; CDR3: CASSSSGRVDEQYF
size: many; V: TRBV2; D: -; J: TRBJ1-1; length: 14; DNA: TGTGCCAGCAGTGACGGATACCTGAACACTGAAGCTTTCTTT; CDR3: CASSDGYLNTEAFF
size: -; V: TRBV11-2; D: TRBD2; J: TRBJ2-1; length: 13; DNA: TGTGCCAGCAGTAATAGCGGGTTCAATGAGCAGTTCTTC; CDR3: CASSNSGFNEQFF
size: many; V: TRBV20-1; D: -; J: TRBJ2-5; length: 14; DNA: TGCAGTGCTAGGAGCGGGTACGGAGAAGAGACCCAGTACTTC; CDR3: CSARSGYGEETQYF
size: -; V: TRBV7-6; D: TRBD2; J: TRBJ2-3; length: 17; DNA: TGTGCCAGCAGCTTAGCTAGCGGGAGGGGATACACAGATACGCAGTATTTT; CDR3: CASSLASGRGYTDTQYF
size: -; V: TRBV29-1; D: -; J: TRBJ2-5; length: 12; DNA: TGCAGCGTAGGACGCGGACAAGAGACCCAGTACTTC; CDR3: CSVGRGQETQYF
size: many; V: TRBV7-3; D: TRBD2; J: TRBJ2-7; length: 16; DNA: TGTGCCAGCAGCCCCCTGGGGGGGGGACTCGGGGGCGAGCAGTACTTC; CDR3: CASSPLGGGLGGEQYF
size: many; V: TRBV14; D: -; J: TRBJ1-1; length: 12; DNA: TGTGCCAGCAGTCGGAACAGCGCTGAAGCTTTCTTT; CDR3: CASSRNSAEAFF
size: -; V: TRBV28; D: -; J: TRBJ1-2; length: 13; DNA: TGTGCCAGCAAGCCAGCGGGGAACTATGGCTACACCTTC; CDR3: CASKPAGNYGYTF
size: -; V: TRBV27; D: TRBD1; J: TRBJ1-1; length: 13; DNA: TGTGCCAGCAGTTCCGGGACAGGGACTGAAGCTTTCTTT; CDR3: CASSSGTGTEAFF
size: many; V: TRBV5-8; D: -; J: TRBJ1-6; length: 14; DNA: TGTGCCAGCAGCCGGACAGAAGGCGATTCACCCCTCCACTTT; CDR3: CASSRTEGDSPLHF
size: -; V: TRBV10-3; D: -; J: TRBJ2-7; length: 12; DNA: TGTGCCATCAGTGAGTCGGCAGGGCTAAGGCTGTTC; CDR3: CAISESAGLRLF
size: -; V: TRBV2; D: -; J: TRBJ1-1; length: 15; DNA: TGTGCCAGCAGGCAGCGGGCCGGGTCGGACACTGAAGCTTTCTTT; CDR3: CASRQRAGSDTEAFF
size: many; V: TRBV10-3; D: -; J: TRBJ2-3; length: 14; DNA: TGTGCCACAGACCCCGGCGGAGCCACAGATACGCAGTATTTT; CDR3: CATDPGGATDTQYF
size: many; V: TRBV6-2/TRBV6-3; D: -; J: TRBJ2-5; length: 13; DNA: TGTGCCAGCAGGGAACACGGGGAAGAGACCCAGTACTTC; CDR3: CASREHGEETQYF
size: many; V: TRBV7-9; D: -; J: TRBJ1-2; length: 12; DNA: TGTGCCAGCAGCTTAATGGAGCTTGGCTACACCTTC; CDR3: CASSLMELGYTF
size: -; V: TRBV7-9; D: -; J: TRBJ2-1; length: 12; DNA: TGTGCCAGCAGCTCAGGGGTTCCTGAGCAGTTCTTC; CDR3: CASSSGVPEQFF
size: -; V: TRBV29-1; D: TRBD2; J: TRBJ2-7; length: 11; DNA: TGCAGCGTAACCGGACTAGCGGGAGAGTACTTC; CDR3: CSVTGLAGEYF
size: many; V: TRBV20-1; D: -; J: TRBJ1-5; length: 14; DNA: TGCAGTGCTAGGGGGACATATAGCAATCAGCCCCAGCATTTT; CDR3: CSARGTYSNQPQHF
size: many; V: TRBV12-3/TRBV12-4; D: TRBD2; J: TRBJ2-2; length: 15; DNA: TGTGCCAGCAGTTTGCTAGCGGGAGATCCCGGGGAGCTGTTTTTT; CDR3: CASSLLAGDPGELFF
size: -; V: TRBV7-9; D: TRBD1; J: TRBJ2-7; length: 15; DNA: TGTGCCAGCAGCTTGGTAGGGACAGGGTCCGACGAGCAGTACTTC; CDR3: CASSLVGTGSDEQYF
size: -; V: TRBV10-3; D: TRBD1; J: TRBJ2-1; length: 14; DNA: TGTGCCACCCTCGGACAGGGGGGAGGGAATGAGCAGTTCTTC; CDR3: CATLGQGGGNEQFF
size: many; V: TRBV6-4; D: TRBD2; J: TRBJ2-7; length: 14; DNA: TGTGCCAGCAGTCCGACTAGCACCACCTACGAGCAGTACTTC; CDR3: CASSPTSTTYEQYF
size: once; V: TRBV15; D: -; J: TRBJ1-6; length: 14; DNA: TGTGCCACCAGCAGAGGAGCGGGGGTGTCACCCCTCCACTTT; CDR3: CATSRGAGVSPLHF
size: many; V: TRBV5-8; D: -; J: TRBJ2-7; length: 13; DNA: TGTGCCAGCAGCTTCAGGGGAACCTACGAGCAGTACTTC; CDR3: CASSFRGTYEQYF
size: many; V: TRBV7-2; D: -; J: TRBJ1-1; length: 14; DNA: TGTGCCAGCACCGTTGGGGGTCCAGGGTCTGAAGCTTTCTTT; CDR3: CASTVGGPGSEAFF
size: -; V: TRBV6-1; D: -; J: TRBJ2-2; length: 17; DNA: TGTGCCAGCAGTGAAGTCACGGGGGAGCCGAACACCGGGGAGCTGTTTTTT; CDR3: CASSEVTGEPNTGELFF
size: -; V: TRBV7-3; D: -; J: TRBJ2-1; length: 16; DNA: TGTGCCAGCAGCCCTATGGGCGGGCGACACTACAATGAGCAGTTCTTC; CDR3: CASSPMGGRHYNEQFF
size: many; V: TRBV10-3; D: TRBD1; J: TRBJ1-1; length: 15; DNA: TGTGCCATCAGTGAACCCCGGACAGGGCACACTGAAGCTTTCTTT; CDR3: CAISEPRTGHTEAFF
size: few; V: TRBV6-5; D: -; J: TRBJ2-5; length: 13; DNA: TGTGCCAGCAGTGCCTCTAGCGTAGGGACCCAGTACTTC; CDR3: CASSASSVGTQYF
size: -; V: TRBV7-9; D: -; J: TRBJ1-2; length: 14; DNA: TGTGCCAGCAGCTTGGCGTCGCGGGGCTATGGCTACACCTTC; CDR3: CASSLASRGYGYTF
size: -; V: TRBV12-3/TRBV12-4; D: TRBD1; J: TRBJ2-7; length: 16; DNA: TGTGCCAGCAGAGTGACCAGGGGACAGGGGGGAGCTGAGCAGTACTTC; CDR3: CASRVTRGQGGAEQYF